The clone carrying this T cell receptor (beta chain) was observed a few times. Profiled with immunoSEQ multiplex PCR; TCRdb holds only in-frame clones, not every one. This sample has some 70,000 clones, with 80% to 90% found just once. The data were obtained in a study of blood T cell repertoires in COVID-19. Study information: Acute and convalescent COVID-19 specimens originated in the United States, Italy and Spain. T cells, B-cell-depleted T cells, or PBMCs supplied cDNA or gDNA.

This CDR3 has 17 residues. CDR1 is SGHDT, CDR2 YYEEEE, per germline. The germline V and J ends were trimmed by 3 bases and 2 bases, with 15 bases remaining between them. The sequencing input was peripheral blood. This chain links TRBV5-6 with TRBJ1-6; D ambiguous. The sequence was obtained from a human donor in a cohort sampled during active COVID-19. The CDR3 DNA is TGTGCCAGCAGCTCTGCCGGGTTGAGGGCCTATAATTCACCCCTCCACTTT. Translating gives CASSSAGLRAYNSPLHF. The complete variable domain, with remaining parts taken from reference TRBV5-6 and TRBJ1-6, reads DAGVTQSPTHLIKTRGQQVTLRCSPKSGHDTVSWYQQALGQGPQFIFQYYEEEERQRGNFPDRFSGHQFPNYSSELNVNALLLGDSALYLCASSSAGLRAYNSPLHFGNGTRLTVT.